These 9 T cell receptor beta chains came from one sample sequenced in a study of shared clonotypes between healthy human individuals. Positively selected for CCR7, the CD45RO-negative cells used as naive CD8 cells excluded terminally differentiated effector memory CD45RA+ cells. Profiled with immunoSEQ multiplex PCR; TCRdb holds only in-frame clones, not every one. Among about 1.9 million clones, about 94% were seen once, and the ten largest hold around 1.7%. The sequenced material came from naive CD8+ T cells from PBMCs. The source is a man aged 18 to 35 in good health. Some clones in this sample may be carry-over from other donors' samples.

The chain recombines TRBV7-9 with TRBJ2-7, with D perhaps TRBD2 (6 bases). CDR3 length equals 13 residues. CDR1 is SEHNR, CDR2 FQNEAQ, per germline (reference sequence). V lost 5 bases to trimming and J lost 5 bases, with 13 bases between them. The CDR3 loop reads CASSPPGEDEQYF. CDR3 nucleotide sequence: TGTGCCAGCAGCCCCCCGGGGGAGGACGAGCAGTACTTC.

The V gene is TRBV28, the J gene TRBJ1-3; a weak D match, TRBD1 (6 bases). Germline V gene data show CDR1 as MDHEN and CDR2 as SYDVKM. This CDR3 comprises 14 residues. Trimming removed 2 bases from V and 4 bases from J, with 9 bases in between. The CDR3 bases are TGTGCCAGCAGTTTAGAAGGGGGGGGAAACACCATATATTTT. Its protein product is CASSLEGGGNTIYF.

J is TRBJ1-4 and V is TRBV6-1; 7 nucleotides line up with TRBD1. Germline V CDR1 and CDR2: MNHNS, SASEGT. Trimming cost V 2 bases and J 4 bases; bases outside gene matches: 4. CDR3 length: 15 residues. The CDR3: CASSEKDRYNEKLFF. CDR3 DNA sequence: TGTGCCAGCAGTGAAAAGGACAGGTATAATGAAAAACTGTTTTTT.

The V gene is TRBV9, the J gene TRBJ2-7; 10 bases fit TRBD2. Germline V lookup: CDR1 SGDLS, CDR2 YYNGEE. The CDR3 is made up of 14 amino acids. Trimming at V came to 4 bases and at J to 4 bases, leaving 5 bases not matched to a gene. CDR3 protein: CASSPSGRWYEQYF. For the CDR3, the DNA is TGTGCCAGCAGCCCTAGCGGGAGATGGTACGAGCAGTACTTC.

The genes are TRBV2 and TRBJ1-2, with 9 bases identical to TRBD1. The V segment lost 6 bases and the J segment 4 bases; nucleotides outside the gene matches: 12. The CDR3 is 16 residues long. CDR1 is SNHLY and CDR2 is FYNNEI in the germline V gene. CDR3 in DNA: TGTGCCAGCAGGGGACAGGGCCCGGGGGGAAGCTATGGCTACACCTTC. It encodes CASRGQGPGGSYGYTF.

In its sample, this clone was seen once. The rearrangement uses TRBV21-1 and TRBJ2-2; no DNA check was done on the table's D call, TRBD2. TRBV21-1 is labeled a pseudogene. The CDR3 is 15 residues long. For the CDR3, the DNA is TGTGCCAGCAGGATTTTAGCGGGGGACACCGGGGAGCTGTTTTTT. This encodes CASRILAGDTGELFF.

J is TRBJ2-7 and V is TRBV9; 9 bases are a match to TRBD1. Germline-derived CDR1 and CDR2 are SGDLS and YYNGEE. Losses at the gene ends were 6 bases for V and 2 bases for J; bases not matched to a gene: 6. The CDR3 covers 14 residues. CDR3 amino acids: CASIPGTGPYEQYF. CDR3 DNA: TGTGCCAGCATCCCCGGGACAGGGCCCTACGAGCAGTACTTC.

With regard to this clone: Other DNA sequences from this sample encode an identical CDR3 as well. This chain links TRBV11-2 with TRBJ2-3; D is unclear. Trimming removed 1 base from V and 4 bases from J, with 3 bases in between. This CDR3 comprises 12 residues. Looked up from germline, CDR1 is SGHAT and CDR2 is FQNNGV. CDR3 DNA sequence: TGTGCCAGCAGCTTAGTTCCAGATACGCAGTATTTT. It encodes CASSLVPDTQYF.

V gene TRBV5-6 combines with J gene TRBJ2-1; 13 bases align to TRBD2. Per the germline V gene, CDR1 is SGHDT and CDR2 is YYEEEE. V lost 3 bases, J lost 14 bases, and 11 bases stayed unmatched. The CDR3 has 15 residues. The CDR3 protein is CASSSFRTSGRNEFF. CDR3 coding DNA: TGTGCCAGCAGCTCCTTCCGGACTAGCGGGAGAAACGAGTTCTTC.